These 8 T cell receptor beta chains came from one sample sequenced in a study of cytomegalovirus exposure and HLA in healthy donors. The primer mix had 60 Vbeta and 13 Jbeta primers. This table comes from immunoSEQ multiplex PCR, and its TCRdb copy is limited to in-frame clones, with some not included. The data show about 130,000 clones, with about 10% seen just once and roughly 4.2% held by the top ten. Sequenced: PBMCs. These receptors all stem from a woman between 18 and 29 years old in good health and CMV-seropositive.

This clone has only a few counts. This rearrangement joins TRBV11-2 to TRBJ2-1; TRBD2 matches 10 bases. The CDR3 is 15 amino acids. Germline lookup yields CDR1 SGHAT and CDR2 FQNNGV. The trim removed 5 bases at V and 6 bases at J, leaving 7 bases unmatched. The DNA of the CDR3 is TGTGCCAGCAGCGATAAGCGGGAGGGCCTCAATGAGCAGTTCTTC. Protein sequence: CASSDKREGLNEQFF.

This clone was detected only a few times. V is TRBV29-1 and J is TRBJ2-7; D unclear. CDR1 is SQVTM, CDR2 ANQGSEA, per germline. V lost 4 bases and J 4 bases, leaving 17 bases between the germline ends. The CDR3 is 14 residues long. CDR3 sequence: CSVVAEANSYEQYF. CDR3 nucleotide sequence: TGCAGCGTTGTTGCCGAGGCGAATTCGTACGAGCAGTACTTC.

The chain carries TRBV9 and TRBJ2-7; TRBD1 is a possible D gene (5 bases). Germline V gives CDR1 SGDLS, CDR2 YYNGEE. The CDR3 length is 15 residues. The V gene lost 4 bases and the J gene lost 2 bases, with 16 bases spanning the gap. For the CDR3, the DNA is TGTGCCAGCAGCTCCGGACAATCCAATACCTACGAGCAGTACTTC. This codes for CASSSGQSNTYEQYF.

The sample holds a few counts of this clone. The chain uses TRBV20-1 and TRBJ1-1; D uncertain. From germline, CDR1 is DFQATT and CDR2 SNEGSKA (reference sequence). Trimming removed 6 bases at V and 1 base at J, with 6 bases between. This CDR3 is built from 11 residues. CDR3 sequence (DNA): TGCAGTGCAAACAAGAACACTGAAGCTTTCTTT. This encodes CSANKNTEAFF.

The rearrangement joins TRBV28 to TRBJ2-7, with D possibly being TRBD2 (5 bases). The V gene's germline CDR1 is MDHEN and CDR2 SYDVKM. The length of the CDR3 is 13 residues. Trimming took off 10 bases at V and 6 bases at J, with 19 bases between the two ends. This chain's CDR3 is CATAGPTPPEQYF. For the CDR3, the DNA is TGTGCCACCGCGGGCCCCACACCCCCCGAGCAGTACTTC.

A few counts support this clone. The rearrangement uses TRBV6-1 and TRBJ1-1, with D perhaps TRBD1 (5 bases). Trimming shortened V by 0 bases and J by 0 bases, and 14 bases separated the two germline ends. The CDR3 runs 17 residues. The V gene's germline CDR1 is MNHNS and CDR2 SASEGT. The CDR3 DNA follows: TGTGCCAGCAGTGAAGCGCTGGCAGGGCTGATGAACACTGAAGCTTTCTTT. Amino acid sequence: CASSEALAGLMNTEAFF.

In DNA, the CDR3 is TGCAGCGTTGCGGGGGAGTTCAATCAGCCCCAGCATTTT. It codes for CSVAGEFNQPQHF. This chain joins TRBV29-1 and TRBJ1-5, with D possibly matching TRBD1 (5 bases). Trimming shortened V by 4 bases and J by 3 bases, and 10 bases separated the two germline ends. Germline lookup yields CDR1 SQVTM and CDR2 ANQGSEA. The CDR3 is 13 amino acids.

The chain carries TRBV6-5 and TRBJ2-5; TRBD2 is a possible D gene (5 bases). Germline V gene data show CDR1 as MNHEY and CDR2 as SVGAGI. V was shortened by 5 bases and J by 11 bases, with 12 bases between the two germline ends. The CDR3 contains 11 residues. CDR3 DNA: TGTGCCAGCAGTGGAGACTACCAGCAGTACTTC. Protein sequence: CASSGDYQQYF.